The 13 T cell receptor beta chains in this list originate from one sample, sequenced in a study of CD8 T cells in Susac syndrome. It was with random hexamers that about 0.45 to 1 ug RNA was reverse transcribed. TCRdb reprocessed the immunoSEQ multiplex PCR reads with MiXCR, giving one entry per CDR3 protein. The repertoire includes tens of thousands of distinct CDR3 sequences, around 96% of them detected once, and 0.62% sits in the top ten. Sequencing was done on a sample of CD8+ T cells from PBMCs. The receptors stem from a human donor with Susac syndrome.

The V gene is TRBV7-6, the J gene TRBJ2-6; D not resolved. CDR1 is SGHVS, CDR2 FNYEAQ, per germline. The CDR3 is made up of 17 amino acids. The V end was cut by 5 bases, the J end by 0 bases, with 14 bases between. DNA for the CDR3: TGTGCCAGCAGCCCGATTGGGCCTAGCTCTGGGGCCAACGTCCTGACTTTC. It translates to CASSPIGPSSGANVLTF.

V is TRBV20-1 and J is TRBJ2-5; 7 bases are a match to TRBD2. V lost 0 bases and J lost 0; bases outside the gene matches: 4. Germline V lookup: CDR1 DFQATT, CDR2 SNEGSKA (reference sequence). There are 15 residues in the CDR3. The CDR3 region has the DNA TGCAGTGCTAGAGATGGGGGGGAGTACCAAGAGACCCAGTACTTC. It specifies CSARDGGEYQETQYF.

The gene calls are TRBV19 and TRBJ2-1; TRBD1 agrees at 7 bases. The V and J ends lost 7 bases and 0 bases, in that order; junction bases with no gene match: 9. Germline V gene sequence: CDR1 LNHDA, CDR2 SQIVND (reference sequence). This CDR3 contains 16 residues. DNA of the CDR3: TGTGCCAGTACTAGACAGGGCTCTAGCTCCTACAATGAGCAGTTCTTC. Translation gives CASTRQGSSSYNEQFF.

The chain joins TRBV9 to TRBJ2-1; 11 bases are shared with TRBD2. The V gene end was trimmed by 0 bases and the J gene end by 0 bases; junction bases not matched to a gene: 11. This CDR3 contains 20 residues. Per germline, CDR1 SGDLS and CDR2 YYNGEE. This CDR3 reads CASSVGGWASGGSSYNEQFF. CDR3 DNA sequence: TGTGCCAGCAGCGTAGGAGGTTGGGCTAGCGGGGGGTCCTCCTACAATGAGCAGTTCTTC.

The J gene is TRBJ2-3, the V gene TRBV7-3; 9 nucleotides match TRBD2. V lost 5 bases to trimming and J lost 11 bases; unmatched junction nucleotides: 14. Germline loops: CDR1 SGHTA, CDR2 FQGTGA. The CDR3 consists of 15 residues. The CDR3 protein is CASSLGLAPPFVQYF. CDR3 sequence (DNA): TGTGCCAGCAGCCTGGGACTAGCACCGCCGTTCGTGCAGTATTTT.

This clonotype has just one count. The chain employs TRBV24-1 and TRBJ1-2; 7 nucleotides agree with TRBD1. The CDR3 covers 13 residues. CDR1 is KGHDR and CDR2 is SFDVKD in the germline V gene. V shed 4 bases, J shed 6 bases, and the junction held 4 bases outside the gene matches. CDR3 region: CATSDIDRDGYTF. The DNA of the CDR3 is TGTGCCACCAGTGACATCGACAGGGATGGCTACACCTTC.

V gene TRBV29-1 combines with J gene TRBJ2-3; maybe TRBD1 (5 bases). Per germline, CDR1 SQVTM and CDR2 ANQGSEA. The CDR3 sequence is 12 residues long. V lost 2 bases to trimming and J lost 3 bases, with 6 bases between them. This CDR3 is CSVERGTDTQYF. DNA for the CDR3: TGCAGCGTTGAAAGGGGAACAGATACGCAGTATTTT.

In this sample, this clonotype turned up once. The chain has TRBV6-6 and TRBJ2-5; D might be TRBD2 (5 bases). Trimming pared 6 bases from V and 5 bases from J, leaving 16 bases between. There are 14 residues in the CDR3. Germline CDR1 MNHNY, CDR2 SVGAGI (reference sequence). Here the CDR3 reads CASSRLRTRETQYF. CDR3 in DNA: TGTGCCAGCAGCCGCCTACGGACTCGGGAGACCCAGTACTTC.

This chain links TRBV21-1 with TRBJ2-7. TRBV21-1 is annotated as a pseudogene. The CDR3 has 12 residues. The CDR3 sequence: CASSRQTYEQYF. CDR3 sequence (DNA): TGTGCCAGCAGCAGGCAGACCTACGAGCAGTACTTC.

V gene TRBV25-1 combines with J gene TRBJ2-7; D is perhaps TRBD2 (5 bases). V was shortened by 6 bases and J by 2 bases, with 14 bases between the two germline ends. Germline V gene lookup returns CDR1 MGHDK and CDR2 SYGVNS. The CDR3 is 14 residues long. In DNA, the CDR3 is TGTGCCAGCAGCCCGGACTCGGGGACCTACGAGCAGTACTTC. Its translation: CASSPDSGTYEQYF.

The J gene is TRBJ1-2, the V gene TRBV29-1; D unclear. Trimming took off 3 bases at V and 4 bases at J, with 15 bases between the two ends. The CDR3 runs 14 residues. Germline CDR1 and CDR2: SQVTM and ANQGSEA. CDR3 nucleotide sequence: TGCAGCGTTGATCGGGGAATCCCCACCTATGGCTACACCTTC. Amino acids: CSVDRGIPTYGYTF. Complete variable domain (other parts from reference TRBV29-1 and TRBJ1-2): SAVISQKPSRDICQRGTSLTIQCQVDSQVTMMFWYRQQPGQSLTLIATANQGSEATYESGFVIDKFPISRPNLTFSTLTVSNMSPEDSSIYLCSVDRGIPTYGYTFGSGTRLTVV.

The chain joins TRBV4-2 to TRBJ1-5; perhaps TRBD1 as D (5 bases). This CDR3 is built from 15 residues. CDR1 is LGHNA and CDR2 is YNFKEQ in the germline V gene. The germline V and J ends were trimmed by 4 bases and 2 bases, with 12 bases remaining between them. The CDR3 reads CASSLRRGGNQPQHF. CDR3 DNA sequence: TGTGCCAGCAGCCTGAGGAGAGGGGGCAATCAGCCCCAGCATTTT.

The chain uses TRBV27 and TRBJ1-2; 7 bases map to TRBD1. V lost 5 bases and J lost 5; bases outside the gene matches: 11. The CDR3 loop spans 15 amino acids. CDR1 is MNHEY, CDR2 SMNVEV, per germline (reference sequence). CDR3 sequence reads: CASSDLAGGGYGYTF. The DNA of the CDR3 is TGTGCCAGCAGTGACCTGGCAGGGGGAGGTTATGGCTACACCTTC.